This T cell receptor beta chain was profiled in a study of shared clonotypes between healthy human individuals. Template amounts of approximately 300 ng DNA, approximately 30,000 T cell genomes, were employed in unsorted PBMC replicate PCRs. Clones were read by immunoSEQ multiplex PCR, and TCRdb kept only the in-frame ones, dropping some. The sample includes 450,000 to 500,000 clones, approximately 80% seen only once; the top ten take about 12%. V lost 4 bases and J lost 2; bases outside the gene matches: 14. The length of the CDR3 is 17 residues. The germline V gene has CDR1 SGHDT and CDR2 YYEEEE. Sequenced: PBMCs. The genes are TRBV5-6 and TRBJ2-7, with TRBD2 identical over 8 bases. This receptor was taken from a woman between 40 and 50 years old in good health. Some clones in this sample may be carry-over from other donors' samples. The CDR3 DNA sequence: TGTGCCAGCAGCCTACTCCTGTTGTTAGCGGGAACCTACGAGCAGTACTTC. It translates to CASSLLLLLAGTYEQYF.